Sequencing of this TCR beta chain was carried out in a study of tumor and adjacent non-tumor tissue in lung cancer. Notes on the study in general: Top 100 clones took a larger repertoire share in normal lung.

In regard to this clonotype: Its antigen remains unknown. At one boundary the junction diverges from the germline segment, which might be a read error.

The template was RNA from unsorted bulk tissue. Newly diagnosed lung cancer patients had thoracic surgery in China, August–November 2014, without prior chemotherapy. Looked up from germline, CDR1 is SGHTA and CDR2 is FQGTGA. The CDR3 sequence is 13 residues long. TCRbeta libraries were built with three rounds of nested PCR, modified from ARM-PCR. One entry per CDR3 protein results from TCRdb running MiXCR on the multiplex PCR reads. The sample includes 68,000 or so distinct CDR3 sequences, 60% of them seen just once. This receptor was taken from a man in his forties or fifties with non-small cell lung cancer. The sequenced material came from lung tumor tissue. The chain has TRBV7-3 and TRBJ2-2; D is uncertain. The CDR3 DNA reads TGTGCCAGCAGCCCATCCGTAGTCGTGGAGCTTTTTTTT. This translates into CASSPSVVVELFF.